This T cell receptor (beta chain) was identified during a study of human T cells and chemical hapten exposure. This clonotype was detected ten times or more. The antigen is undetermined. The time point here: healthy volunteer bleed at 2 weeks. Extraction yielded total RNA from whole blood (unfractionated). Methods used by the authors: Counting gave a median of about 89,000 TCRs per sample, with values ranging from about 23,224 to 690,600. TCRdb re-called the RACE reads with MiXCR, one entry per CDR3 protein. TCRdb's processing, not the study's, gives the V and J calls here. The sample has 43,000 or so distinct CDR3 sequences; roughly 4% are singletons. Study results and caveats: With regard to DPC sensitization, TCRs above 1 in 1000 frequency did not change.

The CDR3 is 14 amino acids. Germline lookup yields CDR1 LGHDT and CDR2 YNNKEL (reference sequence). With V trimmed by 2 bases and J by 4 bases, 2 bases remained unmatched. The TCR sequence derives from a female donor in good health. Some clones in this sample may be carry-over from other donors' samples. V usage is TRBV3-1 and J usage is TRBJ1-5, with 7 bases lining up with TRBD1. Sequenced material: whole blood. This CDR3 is CASSQQQGNQPQHF. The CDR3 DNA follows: TGTGCCAGCAGCCAACAACAGGGGAATCAGCCCCAGCATTTT.